This T cell receptor (beta chain) was captured in a study of CD8+ T cells in alopecia areata. T lymphocytes (CD4+ and CD8+) were sorted from PBMCs. The authors extracted RNA and reverse transcribed it into cDNA as the sequencing template. Method: immunoSEQ multiplex PCR; TCRdb's copy keeps in-frame clones and lacks some. The table has more than 200,000 clones, 67% seen once. The CDR3 runs to 16 residues. V shed 0 bases, J shed 3 bases, and the junction held 7 bases outside the gene matches. CDR1 is SGDLS, CDR2 YYNGEE, per germline. The sample in question was CD4+ T cells sorted from blood, obtained at week 0. The sequence came from a human donor with alopecia areata. The chain has TRBV9 and TRBJ2-7, with 9 bases matching TRBD2. The DNA for the CDR3 is TGTGCCAGCAGCGTAGCGGCTAGCGGGATTGTCTACGAGCAGTACTTC. The encoded protein is CASSVAASGIVYEQYF.